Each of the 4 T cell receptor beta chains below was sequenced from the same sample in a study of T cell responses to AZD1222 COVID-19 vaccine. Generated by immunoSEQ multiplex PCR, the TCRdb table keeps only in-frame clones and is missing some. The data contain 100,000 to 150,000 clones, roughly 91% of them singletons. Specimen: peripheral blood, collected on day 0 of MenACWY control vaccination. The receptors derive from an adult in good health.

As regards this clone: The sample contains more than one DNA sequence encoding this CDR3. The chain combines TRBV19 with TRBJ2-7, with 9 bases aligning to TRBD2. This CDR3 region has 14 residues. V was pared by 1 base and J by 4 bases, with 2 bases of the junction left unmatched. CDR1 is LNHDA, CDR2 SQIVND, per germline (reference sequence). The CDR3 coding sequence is TGTGCCAGTAGTATAGGACTAGCGGTGTACGAGCAGTACTTC. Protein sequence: CASSIGLAVYEQYF.

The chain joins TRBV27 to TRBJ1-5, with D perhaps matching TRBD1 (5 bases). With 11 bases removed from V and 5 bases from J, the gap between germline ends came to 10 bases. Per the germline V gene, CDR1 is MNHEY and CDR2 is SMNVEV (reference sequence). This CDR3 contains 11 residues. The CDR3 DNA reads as TGTGCCCGGGGGGGGTATCAGCCCCAGCATTTT. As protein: CARGGYQPQHF.

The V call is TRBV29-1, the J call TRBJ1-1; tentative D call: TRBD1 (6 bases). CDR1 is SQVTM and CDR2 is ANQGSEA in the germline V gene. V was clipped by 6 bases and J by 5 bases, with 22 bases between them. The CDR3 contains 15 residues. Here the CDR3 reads CSVINSGGARTEAFF. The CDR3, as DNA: TGCAGCGTAATAAATTCTGGGGGGGCGCGGACTGAAGCTTTCTTT.

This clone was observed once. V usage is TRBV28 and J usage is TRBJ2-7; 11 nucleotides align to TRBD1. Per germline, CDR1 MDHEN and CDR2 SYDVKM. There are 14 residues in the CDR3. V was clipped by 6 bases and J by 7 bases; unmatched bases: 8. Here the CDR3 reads CASRGQGGLWEQYV. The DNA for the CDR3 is TGTGCCAGCAGGGGACAGGGGGGCCTTTGGGAGCAGTACGTC.